This T cell receptor beta chain was found in a study of spatial heterogeneity in lung cancer. Findings and caveats of the study: Among blood samples, ubiquitous expanded tumor TCRs appeared more at resection than at follow-up.

The CDR3 has 16 amino acids. V gave up 4 bases and J gave up 6 bases; unmatched junction bases: 9. Germline assignment: CDR1 MDHEN and CDR2 SYDVKM. This clonotype was seen ten or more times. The antigen is undetermined. A library made for alpha chains picked up this beta chain off target, so its size means little. As for time point: sample taken at primary tumor resection. Whole RNA was taken from tumor, nontumor lung or frozen PBMC; it was then sequenced unsorted. Donors were about 70 untreated early-stage non-small cell lung cancer patients. One entry per CDR3 protein, called by TCRdb with MiXCR from the 5' RACE reads. The sample comprises around 10,000 distinct CDR3 sequences, under 4.5% of which are singletons, and around 50% rests with the top ten.

This TCR was sampled from a female donor with early-stage non-small cell lung cancer. The sample was PBMCs, taken at surgery. This chain connects TRBV28 to TRBJ2-1; 10 bases match TRBD1. As DNA, the CDR3 is TGTGCCAGCAGTTACCGGACAGGACAGGGGGGCAATGAGCAGTTCTTC. Protein sequence: CASSYRTGQGGNEQFF.